This is a list of T cell receptor beta chains from one sample in a study of shared clonotypes between healthy human individuals. Clones were sequenced by immunoSEQ multiplex PCR, and TCRdb holds only the in-frame ones, with some missing. The sample lists roughly 2.4 million clones; approximately 95% were seen once. Input material: naive CD4+ T cells sorted from blood. These receptors all stem from a man between 18 and 35 years old in good health. Each CDR3 is given with its conserved first and last residue. The D gene is left open where the match is weak. Clone size is stated in some rows and not others, as once, few, many or a class when expanded.

CDR3	DNA	V	J	size	D
CASTSRRGEEAFF	TGTGCCAGCACCAGCCGGCGAGGGGAAGAAGCTTTCTTT	TRBV6-5	TRBJ1-1	few	-
CASSLDRTSGSPLHF	TGTGCCAGCAGCTTAGATCGGACCAGCGGTTCACCCCTCCACTTT	TRBV7-2	TRBJ1-6	-	-
CSVNTRYEQYF	TGCAGTGTTAACACTCGTTACGAGCAGTACTTC	TRBV20-1	TRBJ2-7	-	-
CASSLGTSHTDTQYF	TGCGCCAGCAGCTTGGGGACTAGTCACACAGATACGCAGTATTTT	TRBV5-1	TRBJ2-3	-	TRBD2
CASSLEGGQYF	TGCGCCAGCAGCTTGGAAGGCGGCCAGTACTTC	TRBV5-1	TRBJ2-5	-	-
CASSIWTGDYGYTF	TGTGCCAGCAGCATATGGACAGGGGACTATGGCTACACCTTC	TRBV11-2	TRBJ1-2	-	TRBD1
CASSAIGGEGSINQPQHF	TGTGCCAGTAGTGCTATTGGCGGGGAGGGCTCAATCAATCAGCCCCAGCATTTT	TRBV19	TRBJ1-5	-	-
CASSQELTSGSIDEQFF	TGCGCCAGCAGCCAAGAACTGACTAGCGGGAGTATCGATGAGCAGTTCTTC	TRBV4-1	TRBJ2-1	-	TRBD2
CASSSGTSSTDTQYF	TGTGCCAGCAGCTCCGGGACTTCTAGCACAGATACGCAGTATTTT	TRBV11-3	TRBJ2-3	once	-
CASSPTRGGRDTQYF	TGTGCCAGCAGTCCCACCCGCGGAGGAAGAGATACCCAGTACTTC	TRBV28	TRBJ2-5	-	-
CASTTGTGDGGEKLFF	TGTGCCAGCACTACTGGTACAGGGGACGGGGGCGAAAAACTGTTTTTT	TRBV2	TRBJ1-4	-	TRBD1
CASSLGRAGVNEKLFF	TGCGCCAGCAGCTTGGGTAGGGCAGGTGTTAATGAAAAACTGTTTTTT	TRBV5-1	TRBJ1-4	-	-
CASGARETQYF	TGTGCCAGCGGGGCACGGGAGACCCAGTACTTC	TRBV6-1	TRBJ2-5	once	-